The entry below describes one T cell receptor beta chain. Its specific antigen is unknown. No qualities accompany the bases; no much larger clone lies one base away. The germline V gene provides CDR1 MGHRA and CDR2 YSYEKL. V is cut by 0 bases and J by 7 bases, and the space between the germline ends is 13 bases. The CDR3, cysteine through phenylalanine, is 15 amino acids long. The kept DNA is CDR3 alone, 45 bases in frame from the first base. This sample was included in a study of blood T cell repertoires in COVID-19 (TCRdb year 2020). As for the study more broadly: Samples from collaborators originated in the United States, Italy and Spain and spanned both the acute and convalescent phases of COVID-19. The prospective study material was composed of cDNA or gDNA derived from T cells, B-cell-depleted T cells, or PBMCs. The dataset comprised deeply sampled blood TCRbeta repertoires from subjects exposed to, actively infected with, or recovered from COVID-19. A freely available public database, intended as a resource for researchers studying the immune response to SARS-CoV-2, is where the repertoires were released. Samples were obtained from the ongoing ImmuneRACE study (first 160 participants) and from roughly 1,300 subjects provided by 6 global collaborators. A de-identified subject ID, COVID-19 status, age in years and sex were almost always included in the sample metadata. HLA class I and class II types, where available, came from metadata supplied by the sample provider rather than from assay-based typing. General findings and caveats noted by the study authors: Clinical and demographic metadata were provided uncurated, with the amount varying by source and participant.

Whole blood was collected in K2EDTA tubes by collaborating institutions according to the institutions' own protocols. For TCRbeta analysis, collaborators shipped samples in one of three forms: frozen whole blood, isolated PBMCs, or DNA extracted from either of those sample types. TCRbeta CDR3 regions were amplified from genomic DNA by means of the immunoSEQ Assay, a bias-controlled multiplex PCR. Regarding the original processing steps: Nucleated cell counts per sample were estimated from amplification of reference gene primers within the assay. To quantify the absolute abundance of each unique TCRbeta CDR3 rearrangement, sequence reads were collapsed and filtered. For each sample, productive Simpson clonality was calculated as the square root of Simpson's diversity index across productive rearrangements. The table was pulled from immuneACCESS by TCRdb, which kept in-frame rearrangements only. Such tables lose some clones; where checked, under half of the loss comes from unresolved V genes, and the rest has no known cause. The V and J calls and clone size were taken over from that table, and D and trimming were inferred from the DNA. This sample comprises just over 85,000 clones, nearly 90% of them detected only once. The top ten constitute about 8.1% of the sample.

The chain couples TRBV4-1 to TRBJ1-3; 6 matching bases give a weak D call of TRBD1. The TCR originated in a man aged 45-65 years with acute or convalescent COVID-19. The specimen sequenced was peripheral blood. The DNA sequence follows: TGCGCCAGCAGCCAAGATGATACAGGGAAGAACACCATATATTTT. Its protein is CASSQDDTGKNTIYF.